A single sample is the source of the 3 T cell receptor beta chains below, sequenced in a study of T cell responses to AZD1222 COVID-19 vaccine (dated by TCRdb to about 2021). According to the study, the label for this sample's time point signals: baseline before first vaccination. The library was built by means of the immunoSEQ multiplex PCR assay. The source is immuneACCESS, and TCRdb retained only in-frame sequences with V and J called. Part of the clones is not carried over; for the studies checked, unresolved V genes explain less than half of this, and the remainder is unexplained. For this sample the table gives about 49,000 clones, of which 60% to 85% were detected only once. Around 6.6% of the sample goes to the ten largest clones. Source: peripheral blood, taken on day 0 of AZD1222 vaccination. These receptors were taken from an adult in good health.

The count of this clone is one. This chain connects TRBV5-1 to TRBJ1-3; D unclear. V shed 0 bases and J shed 4 bases, with 11 bases lying between them. Germline CDR1 reads SGHRS; CDR2 reads YFSETQ. This CDR3 comprises 15 residues. CDR3 sequence reads: CASSLVAASGNTIYF. The CDR3 DNA sequence: TGCGCCAGCAGCTTGGTGGCGGCTTCGGGAAACACCATATATTTT.

This clone came up once. The chain uses TRBV5-1 and TRBJ2-1; the match to TRBD2 covers 7 bases. Trimming cost V 4 bases and J 5 bases; bases outside gene matches: 9. This CDR3 has 15 amino acids. CDR1 SGHRS and CDR2 YFSETQ come from the germline V gene. In DNA form, the CDR3 reads TGCGCCAGCAGCCTGATCAGCGGGGAAAACAATGAGCAGTTCTTC. It specifies CASSLISGENNEQFF.

The chain combines TRBV28 with TRBJ2-7; the match to TRBD2 covers 9 bases. This CDR3 spans 15 amino acids. Unmatched junction bases numbered 10, after V lost 6 bases and J lost 4 bases. CDR1 is MDHEN and CDR2 is SYDVKM in the germline V gene. CDR3 in amino acids: CASSSSGSGGYEQYF. The CDR3 DNA follows: TGTGCCAGCAGCTCCAGCGGGAGCGGGGGGTACGAGCAGTACTTC.